This TCR beta chain was captured in a study of Ad26.COV2.S vaccination and SARS-CoV-2 variants. Study context: Enrolled in COV1001, the donor was in the Ad26.COV2.S trial arm, which received the vaccine.

The treatment denotes: about 20 received Ad26.COV2.S at low or high dose, single or two shots; five or six received placebo; per-sample allocation not given. Sampling happened 63 days after the first vaccine or placebo injection. This CDR3 contains 14 residues. The junction had 9 bases not matched to a gene; V was cut back by 5 bases and J by 4 bases. Germline CDR1 SGHDT, CDR2 YYEEEE. Profiled with immunoSEQ multiplex PCR; TCRdb holds only in-frame clones, not every one. Counted here are fewer than 900,000 clones, approximately 88% occurring once; the ten biggest clones make up roughly 1.5%. This chain uses TRBV5-6 with TRBJ2-7; 7 bases match TRBD2. The sequence was collected from a person between 18 and 59 years old who received the Ad26.COV2.S COVID-19 vaccine or a placebo. This sample comprised peripheral blood, obtained in a trial of Ad26.COV2.S vaccine versus placebo. CDR3 amino acids: CASSRSFGGYEQYF. CDR3 DNA: TGTGCCAGCAGTCGGTCTTTCGGGGGGTACGAGCAGTACTTC.